The clone carrying this TCR beta chain was recorded at least ten times. What it binds is unknown. Under the authors' procedure: Across clinicopathological groups, CDR3 differences served as the basis for building a distant-metastasis classifier for papillary thyroid cancer. With MiXCR, TCRdb reprocessed the PCR reads. It is TCRdb's table, rather than the study itself, that gives the V and J calls and clone size. This sample has 25,000 to 35,000 clones, with more than 20% found just once. These data originate in a study of metastatic and nonmetastatic thyroid tumors. As for the study in general: From malignant and benign thyroid patients, repertoires in blood and in tumor or nodule tissue were compared.

Nobody among the patients had been given any treatment before thyroid surgery. Study-wide results and limits: Benign nodules reportedly had significantly lower TCR beta diversity than malignant thyroid tumors in blood and tumor.

Sequences were obtained from blood. The receptor was isolated from a female donor with papillary thyroid cancer or a benign thyroid nodule (not recorded which). Some clones in this sample may be carry-over from other donors' samples.

The CDR3 region has the DNA TGTGCCAGCAGTTTAGCGGGAGGGCCGGGGGCAGATACGCAGTATTTT. The encoded protein is CASSLAGGPGADTQYF. V gene TRBV28 combines with J gene TRBJ2-3, with 9 bases that match TRBD2. The V segment lost 2 bases and the J segment 4 bases; nucleotides outside the gene matches: 7. This CDR3 spans 16 amino acids. CDR1 MDHEN and CDR2 SYDVKM come from the germline V gene.